This entry describes one TCR beta chain. Its antigen is undetermined. This entry is derived from a study of metastatic and nonmetastatic thyroid tumors. Whole-study context: Repertoires from blood and tumor or nodule tissue of malignant and benign thyroid patients were compared. General study results and limits: Significantly greater TCR beta diversity was reportedly found in malignant thyroid tumors than in benign nodules (in blood and tumor).

Patients underwent thyroid surgery, and none had received any treatment before it. The germline V and J ends were trimmed by 6 bases and 8 bases, with 13 bases remaining between them. Germline assignment: CDR1 DFQATT and CDR2 SNEGSKA (reference sequence). This CDR3 region has 11 residues. TCRdb re-clonotyped the PCR reads via MiXCR. The sample lists about 7,100 clones; about a third were seen once. The source of this sequence is a female donor with papillary thyroid cancer or a benign thyroid nodule (not recorded which). Some clones in this sample may be carry-over from other donors' samples. The chain has TRBV20-1 and TRBJ1-2, with D maybe TRBD1 (5 bases). The sample comprised adjacent normal tissue. CDR3 bases: TGCAGTGCACCGGGGGAGGGCGGCTACACCTTC. Translated, it gives CSAPGEGGYTF.